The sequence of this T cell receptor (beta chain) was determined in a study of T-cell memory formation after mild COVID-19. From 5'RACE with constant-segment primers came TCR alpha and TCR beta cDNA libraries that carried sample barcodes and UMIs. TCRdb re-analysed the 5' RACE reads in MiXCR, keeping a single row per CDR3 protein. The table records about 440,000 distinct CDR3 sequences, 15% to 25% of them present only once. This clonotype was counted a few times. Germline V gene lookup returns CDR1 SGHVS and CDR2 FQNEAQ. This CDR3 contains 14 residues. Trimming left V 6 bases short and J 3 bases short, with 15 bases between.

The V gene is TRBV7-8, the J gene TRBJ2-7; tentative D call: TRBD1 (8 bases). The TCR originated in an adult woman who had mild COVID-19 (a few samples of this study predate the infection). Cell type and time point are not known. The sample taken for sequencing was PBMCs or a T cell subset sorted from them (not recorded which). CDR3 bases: TGTGCCAGCAGTCAAAGCGGGACAGGCTACGAGCAGTACTTC. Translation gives CASSQSGTGYEQYF.